Below, 19 T cell receptor beta chains from the same sample are listed, as sequenced in a study of OX40 agonist ivuxolimab in advanced cancers. Data came from immunoSEQ multiplex PCR; TCRdb stores just in-frame clones and leaves some out. The sample includes about 58,000 clones, roughly four fifths seen only once; the top ten take over 0.7%. The input for sequencing was CD4+ or CD8+ T cells sorted from blood, taken in a trial of the OX40 agonist ivuxolimab. Receptors originate from an adult with an advanced solid tumor such as melanoma, head and neck, liver or kidney cancer.

V and J are TRBV18 and TRBJ2-1, with unresolved D. CDR1 and CDR2 from the germline V gene are KGHSH and LQKENI. The CDR3 extends over 13 amino acids. Trimming cost V 3 bases and J 5 bases, with 8 bases left between them. The CDR3 is CASSPMRNNEQFF. In DNA form, the CDR3 reads TGTGCCAGCTCACCCATGCGGAACAATGAGCAGTTCTTC.

J is TRBJ1-2 and V is TRBV6-5; 10 bases map to TRBD1. CDR3 length: 16 residues. The J segment lost 9 bases and the V segment lost 2 bases, leaving 12 bases of the junction unmatched. Germline CDR1 reads MNHEY; CDR2 reads SVGAGI. The CDR3 reads CASSYRTGGPIASYTF. The DNA of the CDR3 is TGTGCCAGCAGTTACCGGACAGGGGGTCCTATCGCGAGCTACACCTTC.

In this sample, this clone turned up once. The chain couples TRBV11-2 to TRBJ1-3; D is uncertain. Germline V gives CDR1 SGHAT, CDR2 FQNNGV. Between the trimmed V and J ends, which lost 1 base and 0 bases, there was a span of 10 bases. There are 16 residues in the CDR3. This chain's CDR3 is CASSLGGVHSGNTIYF. In DNA, the CDR3 is TGTGCCAGCAGCTTAGGTGGAGTGCACTCTGGAAACACCATATATTTT.

J is TRBJ1-5 and V is TRBV28; no definite D call. The CDR3 loop spans 15 amino acids. The germline CDR1 and CDR2 sequences are MDHEN and SYDVKM. The germline V and J ends were trimmed by 5 bases and 2 bases, with 13 bases remaining between them. CDR3 sequence: CASSLTTGGNQPQHF. The CDR3 DNA follows: TGTGCCAGCAGTCTCACCACCGGGGGCAATCAGCCCCAGCATTTT.

This clone is medium-sized in the sample. The rearrangement uses TRBV7-9 and TRBJ1-1; 9 positions agree with TRBD1. The CDR3 sequence is 16 residues long. Unmatched junction bases numbered 11, after V lost 4 bases and J lost 5 bases. Germline loops: CDR1 SEHNR, CDR2 FQNEAQ (reference sequence). The CDR3, as DNA: TGTGCCAGCAGCTCTTGGACAGGGGTTGTGGGAACTGAAGCTTTCTTT. It is translated as CASSSWTGVVGTEAFF. The full variable domain, in which reference TRBV7-9 and TRBJ1-1 provide the parts outside the CDR3, is DTGVSQNPRHKITKRGQNVTFRCDPISEHNRLYWYRQTLGQGPEFLTYFQNEAQLEKSRLLSDRFSAERPKGSFSTLEIQRTEQGDSAMYLCASSSWTGVVGTEAFFGQGTRLTVV.

The chain links TRBV9 to TRBJ2-3; D remains unclear. Trimming pared 3 bases from V and 8 bases from J, leaving 19 bases between. CDR3 length: 15 amino acids. Germline CDR1 reads SGDLS; CDR2 reads YYNGEE. Here the CDR3 reads CASSGPAGVTPTQYF. CDR3 DNA sequence: TGTGCCAGCAGCGGGCCGGCTGGTGTTACCCCTACGCAGTATTTT.

The rearrangement links TRBV5-4 to TRBJ2-2; TRBD1 matches 10 bases. The CDR3 loop spans 16 amino acids. Germline values: CDR1 SGHNT, CDR2 YYREEE (reference sequence). Unmatched junction bases numbered 6, after V lost 4 bases and J lost 3 bases. The CDR3 DNA follows: TGTGCCAGCAGCCTTAGGGACAGGGGAGACACCGGGGAGCTGTTTTTT. It encodes CASSLRDRGDTGELFF.

The rearrangement links TRBV2 to TRBJ2-1; 7 positions match TRBD2. Trimming cost V 6 bases and J 10 bases; bases outside gene matches: 15. The CDR3 is 15 residues long. Germline V gene lookup returns CDR1 SNHLY and CDR2 FYNNEI. Here the CDR3 reads CASSDTGGGIYEQFF. The CDR3 nucleotides are TGTGCCAGCAGCGATACGGGGGGAGGTATTTACGAGCAGTTCTTC. Using reference TRBV2 and TRBJ2-1 for the parts outside the CDR3, the full variable domain is EPEVTQTPSHQVTQMGQEVILRCVPISNHLYFYWYRQILGQKVEFLVSFYNNEISEKSEIFDDQFSVERPDGSNFTLKIRSTKLEDSAMYFCASSDTGGGIYEQFFGPGTRLTVL.

This clone is categorized as medium-sized. The chain is built from TRBV11-2 and TRBJ1-2, with 7 bases fitting TRBD1. Germline V CDR1 and CDR2: SGHAT, FQNNGV. Trimming removed 3 bases from V and 8 bases from J; junction bases left unmatched: 3. CDR3 size: 12 residues. In DNA form, the CDR3 reads TGTGCCAGCAGCTTGGGGACAGAAGGCTACACCTTC. It yields the protein CASSLGTEGYTF.

The chain carries TRBV28 and TRBJ1-1, with TRBD1 matching 7 bases. In germline, CDR1 is MDHEN, CDR2 SYDVKM. V was pared by 6 bases and J by 5 bases, with 9 bases of the junction left unmatched. The CDR3 consists of 14 residues. The CDR3 reads CASRPPGQLTEAFF. CDR3 in DNA: TGTGCCAGCAGACCTCCGGGACAGCTGACTGAAGCTTTCTTT.

This clone was counted between two and nine times. This chain connects TRBV7-9 to TRBJ1-2; TRBD1 agrees at 12 bases. Per the germline V gene, CDR1 is SEHNR and CDR2 is FQNEAQ (reference sequence). V lost 7 bases to trimming and J lost 8 bases; unmatched junction nucleotides: 11. This CDR3 region has 15 residues. The CDR3 sequence: CASTQTGTGGTGYTF. The CDR3 DNA is TGTGCCAGCACCCAGACCGGGACAGGGGGCACAGGCTACACCTTC. The variable domain in full, completed from reference TRBV7-9 and TRBJ1-2, reads DTGVSQNPRHKITKRGQNVTFRCDPISEHNRLYWYRQTLGQGPEFLTYFQNEAQLEKSRLLSDRFSAERPKGSFSTLEIQRTEQGDSAMYLCASTQTGTGGTGYTFGSGTRLTVV.

The gene calls are TRBV5-4 and TRBJ2-3; 13 bases align to TRBD2. This CDR3 has 15 amino acids. Unmatched junction bases numbered 3, after V lost 5 bases and J lost 3 bases. CDR1 and CDR2 (germline): SGHNT, YYREEE (reference sequence). The CDR3 nucleotides are TGTGCCAGCAGAGGACTAGCGGGGGAGACAGATACGCAGTATTTT. Translation gives CASRGLAGETDTQYF.

In its sample, this clone was seen a few times. This rearrangement joins TRBV7-2 to TRBJ1-5; D not certain. The CDR3 length is 16 residues. Germline values: CDR1 SGHTA, CDR2 FQGNSA. Trimming removed 1 base from V and 2 bases from J, with 12 bases in between. Here the CDR3 DNA reads TGTGCCAGCAGCTTAGGAGGGCGGTTCGGCAATCAGCCCCAGCATTTT. Translated: CASSLGGRFGNQPQHF.

The gene calls are TRBV27 and TRBJ2-6; 8 positions agree with TRBD1. This CDR3 contains 15 residues. CDR1 and CDR2 (germline): MNHEY, SMNVEV (reference sequence). Unmatched junction bases numbered 2, after V lost 5 bases and J lost 2 bases. CDR3 in DNA: TGTGCCAGCAGTCGGGACAGGACTGGGGCCAACGTCCTGACTTTC. This encodes CASSRDRTGANVLTF.

The rearrangement uses TRBV15 and TRBJ1-5, with unresolved D. The ends were cut back, 1 base at V and 0 bases at J, with 4 bases in the middle. From germline, CDR1 is LNHNV and CDR2 YYDKDF (reference sequence). This CDR3 is built from 14 residues. CDR3: CATSRGLSNQPQHF. In nucleotides, the CDR3 is TGTGCCACCAGCAGAGGACTTAGCAATCAGCCCCAGCATTTT.

This rearrangement joins TRBV6-5 to TRBJ2-3; 11 nucleotides align to TRBD2. The CDR3 extends over 15 amino acids. In germline, CDR1 is MNHEY, CDR2 SVGAGI. The ends lost 4 bases at V and 1 base at J; junction bases unmatched: 1. As DNA, the CDR3 is TGTGCCAGCAGTTTACTAGCGGGGGGCACAGATACGCAGTATTTT. This sequence encodes CASSLLAGGTDTQYF.

The CDR3 bases are TGTGCCAGCAGCGTCACAGAATATAATTCACCCCTCCACTTT. It yields the protein CASSVTEYNSPLHF. The chain has TRBV9 and TRBJ1-6, with no clear D. The germline gives CDR1 SGDLS, CDR2 YYNGEE. The CDR3 is 14 residues long. Trimming shortened V by 2 bases and J by 4 bases, and 7 bases separated the two germline ends.

V is TRBV5-4 and J is TRBJ1-6; maybe TRBD1 (5 bases). V gave up 2 bases and J gave up 5 bases, with 8 bases separating them. Per the germline V gene, CDR1 is SGHNT and CDR2 is YYREEE (reference sequence). CDR3 size: 14 residues. CDR3 sequence reads: CASSLRGDNSPLHF. In nucleotides, the CDR3 is TGTGCCAGCAGCTTACGGGGCGATAATTCACCCCTCCACTTT.

The chain has TRBV5-1 and TRBJ2-7; TRBD1 aligns across 9 bases. CDR3 length: 14 residues. J was trimmed by 7 bases and V by 0 bases; bases with no gene match: 5. From germline, CDR1 is SGHRS and CDR2 YFSETQ. CDR3 bases: TGCGCCAGCAGCTTGGTGGGACAGGGAGGGGAGCAGTACTTC. Its protein product is CASSLVGQGGEQYF. The whole variable domain, filled in from reference TRBV5-1 and TRBJ2-7, reads KAGVTQTPRYLIKTRGQQVTLSCSPISGHRSVSWYQQTPGQGLQFLFEYFSETQRNKGNFPGRFSGRQFSNSRSEMNVSTLELGDSALYLCASSLVGQGGEQYFGPGTRLTVT.